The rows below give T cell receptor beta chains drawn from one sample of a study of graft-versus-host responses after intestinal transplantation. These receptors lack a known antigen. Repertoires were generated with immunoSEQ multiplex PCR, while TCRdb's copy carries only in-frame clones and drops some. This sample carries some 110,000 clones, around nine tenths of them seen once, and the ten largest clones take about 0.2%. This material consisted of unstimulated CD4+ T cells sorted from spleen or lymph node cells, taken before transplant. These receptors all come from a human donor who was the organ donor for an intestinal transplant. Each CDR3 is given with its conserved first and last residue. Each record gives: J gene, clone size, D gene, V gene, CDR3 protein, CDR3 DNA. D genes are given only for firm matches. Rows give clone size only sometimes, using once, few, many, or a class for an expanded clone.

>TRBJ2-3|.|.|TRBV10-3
CAISERGGGDKTDTQYF
TGTGCCATCAGTGAGCGTGGAGGAGGGGATAAGACAGATACGCAGTATTTT
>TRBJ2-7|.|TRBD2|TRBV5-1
CASSTGLAGVSEQYF
TGCGCCAGCAGCACGGGACTAGCGGGAGTTTCCGAGCAGTACTTC
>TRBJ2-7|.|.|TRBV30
CAWSVARGRDEQYF
TGTGCCTGGAGTGTAGCCAGGGGAAGGGACGAGCAGTACTTC
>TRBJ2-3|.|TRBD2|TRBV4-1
CASSQGPGGPSADTQYF
TGCGCCAGCAGCCAAGGTCCGGGAGGGCCCTCGGCAGATACGCAGTATTTT
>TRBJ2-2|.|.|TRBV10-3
CAINGGPGELFF
TGTGCCATCAATGGGGGTCCCGGGGAGCTGTTTTTT
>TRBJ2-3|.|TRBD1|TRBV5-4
CASSVRTGDTDTQYF
TGTGCCAGCAGTGTCAGGACAGGGGACACAGATACGCAGTATTTT
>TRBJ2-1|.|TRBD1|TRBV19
CASSKGQGSYNEQFF
TGTGCCAGTAGTAAGGGACAGGGATCCTACAATGAGCAGTTCTTC
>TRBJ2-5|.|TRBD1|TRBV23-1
CASSHGRGRDETQYF
TGCGCCAGCAGTCATGGCAGGGGGCGCGATGAGACCCAGTACTTC
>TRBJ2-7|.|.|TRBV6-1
CASSRGPSYEQYF
TGTGCCAGCAGTCGAGGACCATCCTACGAGCAGTACTTC
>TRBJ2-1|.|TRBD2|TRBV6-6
CASSRNLAGGDNEQFF
TGTGCCAGCAGCCGGAATCTAGCGGGAGGGGACAATGAGCAGTTCTTC
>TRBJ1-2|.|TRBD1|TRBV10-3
CATGTEGNYGYTF
TGTGCCACCGGGACAGAGGGTAACTATGGCTACACCTTC
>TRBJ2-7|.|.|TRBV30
CAWTKPRDGAYEQYF
TGTGCCTGGACCAAACCCCGGGACGGAGCCTACGAGCAGTACTTC
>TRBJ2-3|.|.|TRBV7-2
CASSFRPSGDTQYF
TGTGCCAGCAGCTTCAGACCGTCTGGAGATACGCAGTATTTT
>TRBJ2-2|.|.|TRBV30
CAWIDRGTGELFF
TGTGCCTGGATCGATAGGGGGACCGGGGAGCTGTTTTTT
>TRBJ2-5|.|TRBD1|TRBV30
CAWVRDRNQETQYF
TGTGCCTGGGTCCGGGACAGAAACCAAGAGACCCAGTACTTC
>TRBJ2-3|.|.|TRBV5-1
CASSSPGAADTQYF
TGCGCCAGCAGCTCCCCTGGCGCGGCAGATACGCAGTATTTT
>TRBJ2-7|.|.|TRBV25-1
CASSEIDGSYEQYF
TGTGCCAGCAGTGAAATCGACGGATCCTACGAGCAGTACTTC
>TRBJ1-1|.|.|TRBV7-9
CASSLEGNTEAFF
TGTGCCAGCAGCTTAGAGGGGAACACTGAAGCTTTCTTT
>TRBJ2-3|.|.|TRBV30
CAWSEGGRATDTQYF
TGTGCCTGGAGTGAGGGAGGCAGGGCCACAGATACGCAGTATTTT
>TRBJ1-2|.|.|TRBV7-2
CASSLDGGPNYGYTF
TGTGCCAGCAGCTTAGATGGGGGCCCTAACTATGGCTACACCTTC
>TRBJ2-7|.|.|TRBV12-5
CASGLDRSSYEQYF
TGTGCTAGTGGTTTAGACAGGAGCTCCTACGAGCAGTACTTC
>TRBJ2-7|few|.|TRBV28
CASSLGAYEQYF
TGTGCCAGCAGTTTGGGGGCCTACGAGCAGTACTTC
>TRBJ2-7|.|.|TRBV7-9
CASSLVGRPYEQYF
TGTGCCAGCAGCTTAGTAGGTCGACCCTACGAGCAGTACTTC
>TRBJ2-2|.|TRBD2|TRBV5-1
CASSLDSGGTGELFF
TGCGCCAGCAGCTTGGACTCGGGGGGAACCGGGGAGCTGTTTTTT
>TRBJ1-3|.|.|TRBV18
CASSPPDRNTIYF
TGTGCCAGCTCACCACCAGATAGAAACACCATATATTTT
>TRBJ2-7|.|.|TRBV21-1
CASSYYGLAGEGRTYEQYF
TGTGCCAGCAGCTACTACGGACTAGCGGGAGAAGGGCGGACCTACGAGCAGTACTTC
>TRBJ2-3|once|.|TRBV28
CASSSPGRPDTQYF
TGTGCCAGCAGTTCACCGGGACGTCCGGATACGCAGTATTTT
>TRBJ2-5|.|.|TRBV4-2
CASSQGAQETQYF
TGTGCCAGCAGCCAAGGGGCGCAAGAGACCCAGTACTTC
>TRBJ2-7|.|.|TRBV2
CASSEAFAFLSYEQYF
TGTGCCAGCAGTGAAGCGTTTGCTTTTCTCTCCTACGAGCAGTACTTC
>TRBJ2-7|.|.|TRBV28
CASETAFPPYEQYF
TGTGCCAGCGAAACGGCGTTCCCACCATACGAGCAGTACTTC
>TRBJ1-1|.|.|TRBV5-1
CASSLEPHTEAFF
TGCGCCAGCAGCTTGGAACCGCACACTGAAGCTTTCTTT
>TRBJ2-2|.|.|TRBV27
CASSFKREGELFF
TGTGCCAGCAGTTTTAAACGGGAGGGGGAGCTGTTTTTT
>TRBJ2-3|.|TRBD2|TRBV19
CASSSSGASGIHTDTQYF
TGTGCCAGTAGTTCTTCTGGGGCTAGCGGGATCCACACAGATACGCAGTATTTT
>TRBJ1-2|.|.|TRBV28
CASSPPDRLGGYTF
TGTGCCAGCAGTCCTCCGGACCGTCTGGGAGGCTACACCTTC
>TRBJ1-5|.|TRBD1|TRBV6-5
CASIETGKQPQHF
TGTGCCAGCATTGAGACAGGGAAACAGCCCCAGCATTTT
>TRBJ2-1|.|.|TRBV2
CAGGRGQVEQFF
TGTGCCGGTGGGAGGGGGCAGGTTGAGCAGTTCTTC
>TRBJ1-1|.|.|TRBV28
CASQRGGTNTEAFF
TGTGCCAGCCAAAGGGGGGGGACGAACACTGAAGCTTTCTTT
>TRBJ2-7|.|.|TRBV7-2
CASSPTGSLYEQYF
TGTGCCAGCAGCCCGACCGGATCCCTCTACGAGCAGTACTTC
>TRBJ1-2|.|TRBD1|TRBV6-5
CASSRTGTGYTF
TGTGCCAGCAGCAGGACAGGGACCGGCTACACCTTC
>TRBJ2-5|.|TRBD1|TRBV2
CASSETGGGTQYF
TGTGCCAGCAGTGAGACAGGGGGGGGGACCCAGTACTTC
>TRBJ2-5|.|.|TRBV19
CASSIDRRGETQYF
TGTGCCAGTAGTATAGATCGACGGGGAGAGACCCAGTACTTC
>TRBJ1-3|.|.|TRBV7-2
CASSPRVGTSGNTIYF
TGTGCCAGCAGCCCCCGCGTGGGTACCTCTGGAAACACCATATATTTT
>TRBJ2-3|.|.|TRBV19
CASSIGGVATDTQYF
TGTGCCAGTAGTATTGGGGGAGTGGCTACAGATACGCAGTATTTT
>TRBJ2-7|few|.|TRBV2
CASRDGQFGEQYF
TGTGCCAGCAGAGATGGACAGTTTGGGGAGCAGTACTTC
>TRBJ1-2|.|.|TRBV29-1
CSVVGPKEGYTF
TGCAGCGTTGTCGGGCCAAAAGAGGGCTACACCTTC
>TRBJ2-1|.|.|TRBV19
CASNYRGVRTVNEQFF
TGTGCCAGTAACTATAGGGGGGTCCGGACGGTCAATGAGCAGTTCTTC
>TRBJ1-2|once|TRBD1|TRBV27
CASRGTGTSNYGYTF
TGTGCCAGCAGAGGGACAGGGACCTCTAACTATGGCTACACCTTC
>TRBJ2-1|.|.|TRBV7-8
CASSLGTRDFEGEQFF
TGTGCCAGCAGCTTAGGCACTAGAGACTTCGAGGGGGAGCAGTTCTTC
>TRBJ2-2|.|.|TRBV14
CASSQDGKGANTGELFF
TGTGCCAGCAGCCAAGACGGGAAGGGGGCGAACACCGGGGAGCTGTTTTTT
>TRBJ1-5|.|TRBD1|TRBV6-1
CASSLDRGNQPQHF
TGTGCCAGCAGTTTGGACAGGGGCAATCAGCCCCAGCATTTT
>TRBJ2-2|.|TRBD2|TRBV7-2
CASSLREGTGELFF
TGTGCCAGCAGCTTGCGGGAGGGGACCGGGGAGCTGTTTTTT
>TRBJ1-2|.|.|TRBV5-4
CASSREGGWGYTF
TGTGCCAGCAGCCGGGAGGGGGGCTGGGGCTACACCTTC
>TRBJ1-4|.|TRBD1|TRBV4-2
CASSQTGQGGEKLFF
TGTGCCAGCAGCCAAACAGGACAGGGGGGTGAAAAACTGTTTTTT
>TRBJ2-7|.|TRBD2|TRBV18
CASSRVAGGVGYEQYF
TGTGCCAGCTCAAGAGTAGCGGGAGGAGTGGGTTACGAGCAGTACTTC
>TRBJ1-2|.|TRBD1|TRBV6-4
CASRPGQGHGYTF
TGTGCCAGCAGGCCCGGACAGGGGCATGGCTACACCTTC
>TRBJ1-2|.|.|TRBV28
CASSIGAAYGYTF
TGTGCCAGCAGTATCGGGGCCGCTTATGGCTACACCTTC
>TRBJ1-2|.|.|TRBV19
CASSKNRDYGYTF
TGTGCCAGTAGTAAGAACAGGGACTATGGCTACACCTTC
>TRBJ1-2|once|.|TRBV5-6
CASSLYSYYGYTF
TGTGCCAGCAGCTTGTACAGTTATTATGGCTACACCTTC
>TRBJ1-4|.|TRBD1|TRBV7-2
CASSSYRGGIEKLFF
TGTGCCAGCAGCTCATACAGGGGAGGAATTGAAAAACTGTTTTTT
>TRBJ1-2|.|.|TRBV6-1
CASAGRHYTF
TGTGCCAGCGCGGGGAGGCACTACACCTTC